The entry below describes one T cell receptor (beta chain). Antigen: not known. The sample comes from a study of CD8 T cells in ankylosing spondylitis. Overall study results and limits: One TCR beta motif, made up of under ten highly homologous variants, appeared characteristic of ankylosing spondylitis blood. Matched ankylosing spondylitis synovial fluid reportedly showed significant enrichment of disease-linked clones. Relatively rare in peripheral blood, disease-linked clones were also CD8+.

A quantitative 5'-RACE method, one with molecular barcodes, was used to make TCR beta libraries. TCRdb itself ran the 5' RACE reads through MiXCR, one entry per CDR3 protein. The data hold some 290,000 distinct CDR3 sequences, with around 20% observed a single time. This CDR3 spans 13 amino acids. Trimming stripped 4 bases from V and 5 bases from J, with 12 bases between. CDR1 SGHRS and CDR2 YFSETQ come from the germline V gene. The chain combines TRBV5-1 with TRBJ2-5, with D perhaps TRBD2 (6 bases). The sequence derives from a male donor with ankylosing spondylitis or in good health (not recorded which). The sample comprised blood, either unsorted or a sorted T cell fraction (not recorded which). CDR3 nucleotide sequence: TGCGCCAGCAGCGCGGGGAGTAGGGAGACCCAGTACTTC. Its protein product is CASSAGSRETQYF.